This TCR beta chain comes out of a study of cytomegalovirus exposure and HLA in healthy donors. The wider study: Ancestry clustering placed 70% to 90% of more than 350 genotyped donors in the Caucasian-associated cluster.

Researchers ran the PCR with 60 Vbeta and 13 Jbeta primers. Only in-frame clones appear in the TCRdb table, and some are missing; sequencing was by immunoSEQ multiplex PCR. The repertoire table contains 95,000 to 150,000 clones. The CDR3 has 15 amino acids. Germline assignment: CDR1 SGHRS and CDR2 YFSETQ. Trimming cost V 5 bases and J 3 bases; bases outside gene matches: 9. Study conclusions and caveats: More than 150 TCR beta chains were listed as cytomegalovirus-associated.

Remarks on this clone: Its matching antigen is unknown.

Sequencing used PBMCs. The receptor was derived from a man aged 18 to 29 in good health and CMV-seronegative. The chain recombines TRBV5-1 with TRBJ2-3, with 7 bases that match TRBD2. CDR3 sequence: CASSSGRAGTDTQYF. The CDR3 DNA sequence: TGCGCCAGCAGTAGTGGGAGGGCCGGGACAGATACGCAGTATTTT. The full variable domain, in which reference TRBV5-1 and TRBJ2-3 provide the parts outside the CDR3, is KAGVTQTPRYLIKTRGQQVTLSCSPISGHRSVSWYQQTPGQGLQFLFEYFSETQRNKGNFPGRFSGRQFSNSRSEMNVSTLELGDSALYLCASSSGRAGTDTQYFGPGTRLTVL.